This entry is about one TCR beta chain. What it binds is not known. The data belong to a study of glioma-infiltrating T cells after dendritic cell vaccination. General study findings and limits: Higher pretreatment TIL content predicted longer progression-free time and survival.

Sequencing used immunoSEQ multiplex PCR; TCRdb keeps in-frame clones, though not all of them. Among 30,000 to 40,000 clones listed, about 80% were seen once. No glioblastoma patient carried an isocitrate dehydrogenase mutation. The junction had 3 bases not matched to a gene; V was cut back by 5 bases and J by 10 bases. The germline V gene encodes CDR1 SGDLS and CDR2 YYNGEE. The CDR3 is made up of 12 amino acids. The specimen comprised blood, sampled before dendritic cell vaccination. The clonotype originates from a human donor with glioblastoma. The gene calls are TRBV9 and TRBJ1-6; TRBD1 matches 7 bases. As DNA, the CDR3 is TGTGCCAGCAGAGGGGGCGGATCACCCCTCCACTTT. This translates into CASRGGGSPLHF.